These 24 T cell receptor beta chains were sequenced from one sample in a study of blood T cell repertoires in COVID-19. Generated by immunoSEQ multiplex PCR, the TCRdb table keeps only in-frame clones and is missing some. The sample contains around 200,000 clones, over 75% of which appear only once. The source material was peripheral blood. The source of these receptors is a man aged 50-59 years who had recovered from COVID-19.

In regard to this clone: The sample carries other DNA sequences with the same CDR3. The genes are TRBV24-1 and TRBJ2-1; TRBD2 aligns across 8 bases. V lost 4 bases, J lost 4 bases, and 8 bases stayed unmatched. The CDR3 sequence is 16 residues long. In germline, CDR1 is KGHDR, CDR2 SFDVKD. For the CDR3, the DNA is TGTGCCACCAGTGACGGGGGGGCTAGCTCTTACAATGAGCAGTTCTTC. It translates to CATSDGGASSYNEQFF.

The rearrangement links TRBV27 to TRBJ1-2, with 7 positions matching TRBD1. CDR1 and CDR2 from the germline V gene are MNHEY and SMNVEV (reference sequence). The V segment lost 2 bases and the J segment 7 bases; nucleotides outside the gene matches: 4. The CDR3 is 13 amino acids. The CDR3 coding sequence is TGTGCCAGCAGTTTAACAGGGGAAGGTGGCTACACCTTC. Translation gives CASSLTGEGGYTF.

This clone was found a few times. The chain joins TRBV5-4 to TRBJ2-3, with 9 nucleotides matching TRBD2. The CDR3 runs 16 residues. Germline trimming cut 0 bases from V and 5 bases from J; bases unmatched to any gene: 7. Germline lookup yields CDR1 SGHNT and CDR2 YYREEE (reference sequence). Written as DNA, the CDR3 is TGTGCCAGCAGCTTGGGAGCGGGACTAGCTAGAGATACGCAGTATTTT. Translating it yields CASSLGAGLARDTQYF.

The rearrangement links TRBV18 to TRBJ2-3; 8 nucleotides agree with TRBD2. Germline CDR1 KGHSH, CDR2 LQKENI. This CDR3 is 13 amino acids long. J was trimmed by 8 bases and V by 3 bases; bases with no gene match: 4. CDR3 sequence: CASSPGLVLTQYF. For the CDR3, the DNA is TGTGCCAGCTCACCGGGACTAGTTCTTACGCAGTATTTT.

The chain is built from TRBV7-8 and TRBJ1-3, with TRBD1 matching over 9 bases. V lost 1 base to trimming and J lost 0 bases; unmatched junction nucleotides: 7. Germline loops: CDR1 SGHVS, CDR2 FQNEAQ. The CDR3 is made up of 18 amino acids. The CDR3 spells CASSLDRGTGISGNTIYF. The DNA for the CDR3 is TGTGCCAGCAGCTTAGATAGGGGGACAGGGATCTCTGGAAACACCATATATTTT. Supplemented by reference TRBV7-8 and TRBJ1-3, the full variable domain reads GAGVSQSPRYKVAKRGQDVALRCDPISGHVSLFWYQQALGQGPEFLTYFQNEAQLDKSGLPSDRFFAERPEGSVSTLKIQRTQQEDSAVYLCASSLDRGTGISGNTIYFGEGSWLTVV.

The gene calls are TRBV15 and TRBJ2-3; D unclear. This CDR3 has 12 residues. V was pared by 6 bases and J by 2 bases, with 6 bases between. The germline CDR1 and CDR2 sequences are LNHNV and YYDKDF (reference sequence). This CDR3 reads CATSSTTDTQYF. CDR3 DNA: TGTGCCACCAGTAGTACCACAGATACGCAGTATTTT.

This clone appeared a single time. This chain joins TRBV21-1 and TRBJ1-1. TRBV21-1 is given as a pseudogene. The CDR3 totals 15 residues. The CDR3 sequence is CASREPGRVDTEAFF. The DNA of the CDR3 is TGTGCCAGCCGTGAACCGGGGAGGGTAGACACTGAAGCTTTCTTT.

This clone was seen more than once but under ten times. The gene calls are TRBV30 and TRBJ2-7; 14 bases fit TRBD2. Germline CDR1 GTSNPN, CDR2 SVGIG (reference sequence). This CDR3 is 14 amino acids long. Trimming cost V 5 bases and J 7 bases; bases outside gene matches: 7. CDR3 amino acids: CAWGPGLAGEEQYF. In DNA, the CDR3 is TGTGCCTGGGGGCCGGGACTAGCGGGAGAAGAGCAGTACTTC.

The chain has TRBV4-3 and TRBJ2-7, with 13 positions matching TRBD2. The CDR3 consists of 16 residues. V lost 1 base, J lost 4 bases, and 4 bases stayed unmatched. Germline V gives CDR1 LGHNA, CDR2 YSLEER. The CDR3 protein is CASSQGTSGSMYEQYF. In DNA, the CDR3 is TGCGCCAGCAGCCAAGGGACTAGCGGGAGTATGTACGAGCAGTACTTC.

In its sample, this clone was seen a few times. This chain joins TRBV30 and TRBJ2-7; 13 positions match TRBD2. Germline values: CDR1 GTSNPN, CDR2 SVGIG (reference sequence). V lost 8 bases and J lost 4; bases outside the gene matches: 26. This CDR3 is 20 amino acids long. The CDR3 coding sequence is TGTGCCCGCCGTGCCGGCGGGACTAGCGGGAATCAAGCCAAGATTTACGAGCAGTACTTC. Amino acids: CARRAGGTSGNQAKIYEQYF. Full variable domain (outside the CDR3, taken from reference TRBV30 and TRBJ2-7): SQTIHQWPATLVQPVGSPLSLECTVEGTSNPNLYWYRQAAGRGLQLLFYSVGIGQISSEVPQNLSASRPQDRQFILSSKKLLLSDSGFYLCARRAGGTSGNQAKIYEQYFGPGTRLTVT.

This chain links TRBV19 with TRBJ2-2, with 10 bases lining up with TRBD2. Germline assignment: CDR1 LNHDA and CDR2 SQIVND (reference sequence). The CDR3 covers 20 residues. After removal of 1 base from V and 7 bases from J, the junction contained 18 bases not matched to a gene. The CDR3 sequence is CASSIVSSGRVDVQGGELFF. In DNA form, the CDR3 reads TGTGCCAGTAGTATAGTGTCTAGCGGGAGAGTCGATGTTCAGGGCGGGGAGCTGTTTTTT.

This chain connects TRBV5-4 to TRBJ2-5; D is possibly TRBD1 (5 bases). Trimming shortened V by 4 bases and J by 1 base, and 14 bases separated the two germline ends. CDR3 length equals 15 residues. CDR1 and CDR2 from the germline V gene are SGHNT and YYREEE (reference sequence). CDR3: CASSPSGSLQETQYF. The CDR3 DNA is TGTGCCAGCAGCCCGTCAGGGTCTCTCCAAGAGACCCAGTACTTC.

The CDR3 sequence: CATSDRRDTNTDTQYF. Here the CDR3 DNA reads TGTGCCACCAGTGACCGCCGGGACACTAACACAGATACGCAGTATTTT. The chain joins TRBV24-1 to TRBJ2-3; D is possibly TRBD1 (6 bases). Germline loops: CDR1 KGHDR, CDR2 SFDVKD. The germline V and J ends were trimmed by 4 bases and 2 bases, with 15 bases remaining between them. This CDR3 spans 16 amino acids.

This chain uses TRBV5-1 with TRBJ2-1; 8 bases map to TRBD1. The J segment lost 13 bases and the V segment lost 5 bases, leaving 8 bases of the junction unmatched. This CDR3 comprises 12 residues. Germline CDR1 reads SGHRS; CDR2 reads YFSETQ. CDR3 region: CASSPVGQDQFF. CDR3 bases: TGCGCCAGCAGTCCCGTGGGACAGGACCAGTTCTTC.

The V gene is TRBV3-1 (or the pseudogene TRBV3-2), the J gene TRBJ2-1; tentative D call: TRBD2 (5 bases). V was shortened by 0 bases and J by 6 bases, with 24 bases between the two germline ends. Germline-derived CDR1 and CDR2 are LGHDT and YNNKEL (reference sequence). This CDR3 comprises 19 residues. The CDR3 DNA sequence: TGTGCCAGCAGCCAAGATGAAGGTAGGATAGGGAGTTCGGGCAATGAGCAGTTCTTC. Translated: CASSQDEGRIGSSGNEQFF.

V usage is TRBV15 and J usage is TRBJ2-7; 8 nucleotides line up with TRBD1. The V and J ends lost 0 bases and 2 bases, in that order; junction bases with no gene match: 3. The CDR3 runs to 15 residues. The germline V gene has CDR1 LNHNV and CDR2 YYDKDF (reference sequence). CDR3 in amino acids: CATSRDRTGTYEQYF. In nucleotides, the CDR3 is TGTGCCACCAGCAGAGATCGGACAGGGACCTACGAGCAGTACTTC.

There are a few counts of this clone. The CDR3 DNA sequence: TGTGCCAGCGGATACGGAGACCCCGAGTATGGCTACACCTTC. Translation gives CASGYGDPEYGYTF. The gene calls are TRBV11-2 and TRBJ1-2, with D unresolved. Germline loops: CDR1 SGHAT, CDR2 FQNNGV. Trimming cost V 8 bases and J 5 bases, with 18 bases left between them. The CDR3 sequence is 14 residues long. Drawing the rest from reference TRBV11-2 and TRBJ1-2, the complete variable domain is EAGVAQSPRYKIIEKRQSVAFWCNPISGHATLYWYQQILGQGPKLLIQFQNNGVVDDSQLPKDRFSAERLKGVDSTLKIQPAKLEDSAVYLCASGYGDPEYGYTFGSGTRLTVV.

This chain joins TRBV6-1 and TRBJ1-2; 10 bases agree with TRBD1. There are 16 residues in the CDR3. V lost 2 bases, J lost 7 bases, and 10 bases stayed unmatched. Looked up from germline, CDR1 is MNHNS and CDR2 is SASEGT. The CDR3 sequence: CASSETPETGGSGYTF. The CDR3 coding sequence is TGTGCCAGCAGTGAAACCCCGGAGACAGGGGGCAGTGGCTACACCTTC.

The CDR3 region is CASRGWGGSYEQYF. The CDR3 region has the DNA TGTGCCAGCAGGGGTTGGGGGGGGTCCTACGAGCAGTACTTC. The rearrangement uses TRBV27 and TRBJ2-7; 7 bases map to TRBD2. From germline, CDR1 is MNHEY and CDR2 SMNVEV (reference sequence). The V segment lost 6 bases and the J segment 1 base; nucleotides outside the gene matches: 6. This CDR3 spans 14 amino acids.

The chain links TRBV5-1 to TRBJ2-2; possible D gene TRBD2, 5 bases. The CDR3 runs 13 residues. Between the trimmed V and J ends, which lost 4 bases and 7 bases, there was a span of 11 bases. Germline CDR1 SGHRS, CDR2 YFSETQ. CDR3 amino acids: CASSPGVVGELFF. Written as DNA, the CDR3 is TGCGCCAGCAGCCCCGGGGTTGTCGGGGAGCTGTTTTTT.

The gene calls are TRBV6-5 and TRBJ2-3, with TRBD2 identical over 14 bases. The V gene end was trimmed by 6 bases and the J gene end by 4 bases; junction bases not matched to a gene: 3. CDR1 and CDR2 from the germline V gene are MNHEY and SVGAGI. The CDR3 runs 15 residues. For the CDR3, the DNA is TGTGCCAGCAGCGGGACTAGCGGGAGCCCAGATACGCAGTATTTT. Encoded protein: CASSGTSGSPDTQYF.

The chain carries TRBV3-1 (or the pseudogene TRBV3-2) and TRBJ2-5, with 7 bases identical to TRBD2. The CDR3 loop spans 14 amino acids. The germline gives CDR1 LGHDT, CDR2 YNNKEL (reference sequence). With 2 bases clipped from V and 5 bases from J, the junction kept 5 bases outside the gene matches. CDR3 bases: TGTGCCAGCAGCCAACAACTAGCGTCGGAGACCCAGTACTTC. The encoded protein is CASSQQLASETQYF.

The V gene is TRBV2, the J gene TRBJ2-1, with D hard to call. This CDR3 comprises 12 residues. Looked up from germline, CDR1 is SNHLY and CDR2 is FYNNEI. The V gene lost 8 bases and the J gene lost 1 base, with 6 bases spanning the gap. The CDR3 here is CASRESYNEQFF. The CDR3 bases are TGTGCCAGCCGCGAATCCTACAATGAGCAGTTCTTC. The variable domain in full, with the rest retrieved from reference TRBV2 and TRBJ2-1, is EPEVTQTPSHQVTQMGQEVILRCVPISNHLYFYWYRQILGQKVEFLVSFYNNEISEKSEIFDDQFSVERPDGSNFTLKIRSTKLEDSAMYFCASRESYNEQFFGPGTRLTVL.

This sequence joins TRBV10-3 and TRBJ1-1; D possibly corresponds to TRBD1 (6 bases). CDR1 ENHRY and CDR2 SYGVKD come from the germline V gene. This CDR3 contains 13 residues. V shed 6 bases and J shed 4 bases, with 12 bases lying between them. CDR3 DNA sequence: TGTGCCATCAGCGGGAGGACAGCCACTGAAGCTTTCTTT. Translation gives CAISGRTATEAFF.